These 15 T cell receptor beta chains share one sample of origin, sequenced in a study of T-cell memory formation after mild COVID-19. TCRdb fed the 5' RACE reads into MiXCR, producing one record per CDR3 protein. The top ten clones hold roughly 22% of a sample with about 400,000 distinct CDR3 sequences, under 15% of them seen once. The sequencing input was PBMCs or a T cell subset sorted from them (not recorded which). The receptors come from a man between 18 and 35 years old who had mild COVID-19 (a few samples of this study predate the infection). Cell type and time point are not known.

This clonotype occurred a few times. V gene TRBV7-9 combines with J gene TRBJ2-1; 8 positions agree with TRBD1. In germline, CDR1 is SEHNR, CDR2 FQNEAQ (reference sequence). V lost 2 bases, J lost 7 bases, and 4 bases stayed unmatched. The CDR3 is 14 amino acids. The CDR3: CASSLRQGWNEQFF. As DNA, the CDR3 is TGTGCCAGCAGCTTAAGACAGGGGTGGAATGAGCAGTTCTTC. Looking up the rest from reference TRBV7-9 and TRBJ2-1 gives the full variable domain: DTGVSQNPRHKITKRGQNVTFRCDPISEHNRLYWYRQTLGQGPEFLTYFQNEAQLEKSRLLSDRFSAERPKGSFSTLEIQRTEQGDSAMYLCASSLRQGWNEQFFGPGTRLTVL.

This clonotype was detected ten times or more. The chain uses TRBV7-2 and TRBJ2-5; D is undetermined. V lost 2 bases to trimming and J lost 5 bases, with 9 bases between them. Per germline, CDR1 SGHTA and CDR2 FQGNSA. The CDR3 totals 13 residues. The CDR3 nucleotides read TGTGCCAGCAGCTTATGGGCCGGGGAGACCCAGTACTTC. This gives the protein CASSLWAGETQYF.

The chain links TRBV19 to TRBJ2-2; TRBD1 is a possible D gene (6 bases). V was clipped by 3 bases and J by 10 bases, with 15 bases between them. In germline, CDR1 is LNHDA, CDR2 SQIVND (reference sequence). The CDR3 extends over 14 amino acids. The DNA of the CDR3 is TGTGCCAGTAGTATTTGGGCAGGGGCGATGGAGCTGTTTTTT. Its translation: CASSIWAGAMELFF.

J is TRBJ2-3 and V is TRBV4-3, with TRBD2 identical over 13 bases. Trimming cost V 1 base and J 9 bases; bases outside gene matches: 7. Germline-derived CDR1 and CDR2 are LGHNA and YSLEER. CDR3 length: 16 amino acids. CDR3 amino acids: CASSQAKTSGGPTQYF. CDR3 in DNA: TGCGCCAGCAGCCAAGCCAAGACTAGCGGGGGGCCAACGCAGTATTTT.

The rearrangement joins TRBV18 to TRBJ1-6; 7 positions match TRBD1. V gave up 5 bases and J gave up 0 bases; unmatched junction bases: 4. This CDR3 has 16 residues. CDR1 KGHSH and CDR2 LQKENI come from the germline V gene. This CDR3 reads CASSNRDSSYNSPLHF. CDR3 DNA: TGTGCCAGCTCAAATCGGGACAGCTCCTATAATTCACCCCTCCACTTT.

This clonotype was detected a few times. The V and J genes are TRBV7-2 and TRBJ1-5; TRBD1 is a possible D gene (5 bases). The V gene's germline CDR1 is SGHTA and CDR2 FQGNSA. The CDR3 has 16 amino acids. The V end was cut by 1 base, the J end by 6 bases, with 16 bases between. This CDR3 reads CASSLGPGRRVQPQHF. CDR3 bases: TGTGCCAGCAGCTTAGGGCCGGGGCGCAGGGTTCAGCCCCAGCATTTT.

This clonotype was picked up a small number of times. V usage is TRBV28 and J usage is TRBJ2-1; D might be TRBD2 (5 bases). From germline, CDR1 is MDHEN and CDR2 SYDVKM. Trimming took 2 bases from V and 8 from J, leaving 19 bases between them. The CDR3 consists of 16 residues. The CDR3 loop is CASSLAGRWEFDEQFF. The CDR3, as DNA: TGTGCCAGCAGTTTAGCTGGGCGGTGGGAGTTTGATGAGCAGTTCTTC.

The chain employs TRBV27 and TRBJ2-3; D may be TRBD1 (5 bases). Per germline, CDR1 MNHEY and CDR2 SMNVEV (reference sequence). V dropped 1 base and J dropped 6 bases, with 14 bases sitting between them. CDR3 length: 15 residues. CDR3 region: CASSLLRPQVDTQYF. The CDR3 bases are TGTGCCAGCAGTTTATTAAGGCCACAGGTGGATACGCAGTATTTT.

This clonotype occurred many times. The chain uses TRBV12-3 or TRBV12-4 and TRBJ2-5; either TRBD1 or TRBD2 may fit D (5 bases each). The V end lost 5 bases, the J end lost 3 bases, and 10 bases lay between the germline ends. This CDR3 spans 13 amino acids. The CDR3 coding sequence is TGTGCCAGCAGTGGGACCGTAGAAGAGACCCAGTACTTC. This sequence encodes CASSGTVEETQYF.

This clonotype has a handful of counts. The chain combines TRBV10-3 with TRBJ2-2, with D uncertain. Germline values: CDR1 ENHRY, CDR2 SYGVKD. The CDR3 runs 11 residues. V lost 6 bases to trimming and J lost 3 bases, with 2 bases between them. CDR3 in amino acids: CAIRDTGELFF. CDR3 nucleotide sequence: TGTGCCATCAGAGACACCGGGGAGCTGTTTTTT.

This clonotype showed up just a few times. The V and J genes are TRBV5-1 and TRBJ1-2; D is unresolved. This CDR3 has 15 residues. Per the germline V gene, CDR1 is SGHRS and CDR2 is YFSETQ. V was shortened by 0 bases and J by 2 bases, with 11 bases between the two germline ends. The CDR3 DNA sequence: TGCGCCAGCAGCTTGGTAGCAGGCGGGAACTATGGCTACACCTTC. Protein product: CASSLVAGGNYGYTF.

This clonotype was seen only a few times. V usage is TRBV3-1 and J usage is TRBJ2-7, with 7 bases identical to TRBD1. The germline gives CDR1 LGHDT, CDR2 YNNKEL (reference sequence). J lost 2 bases, V lost 1 base, and 2 bases had no gene match. The CDR3 runs to 14 residues. The chain's CDR3 is CASSQAQGAYEQYF. The CDR3 region has the DNA TGTGCCAGCAGCCAAGCTCAGGGGGCCTACGAGCAGTACTTC.

There are a few counts of this clonotype. The chain couples TRBV6-6 to TRBJ1-3; D is unresolved. The CDR3 is 15 residues long. Trimming cost V 2 bases and J 0 bases, with 8 bases left between them. From germline, CDR1 is MNHNY and CDR2 SVGAGI (reference sequence). CDR3 nucleotide sequence: TGTGCCAGCAGTTACCTCTTGGACTCTGGAAACACCATATATTTT. It specifies CASSYLLDSGNTIYF.

The chain has TRBV4-1 and TRBJ1-2; 8 nucleotides align to TRBD1. Germline CDR1 and CDR2: MGHRA and YSYEKL. With V trimmed by 3 bases and J by 5 bases, 5 bases remained unmatched. This CDR3 comprises 14 residues. The CDR3 is CASSHTQGEYGYTF. The CDR3, as DNA: TGCGCCAGCAGCCATACACAGGGGGAGTATGGCTACACCTTC.

This clonotype was seen only a few times. The CDR3 loop reads CSVSQAAWIETQYF. The CDR3 DNA reads as TGCAGCGTTTCACAGGCAGCATGGATAGAGACCCAGTACTTC. The rearrangement joins TRBV29-1 to TRBJ2-5; a possible D gene is TRBD1 (5 bases). The V gene's germline CDR1 is SQVTM and CDR2 ANQGSEA. V was pared by 5 bases and J by 4 bases, with 17 bases between. This CDR3 is built from 14 residues.